A single sample gave rise to the 25 T cell receptor beta chains below, sequenced in a study of CD8+CD57+ T cells in acquired aplastic anemia. The study profiled TCR beta VDJ and CDR3 using genomic DNA as template. In TCRdb, the reads were re-called with MiXCR into one record per CDR3 protein. The sample records around 170,000 distinct CDR3 sequences, roughly half being singletons. The sample taken for sequencing was sorted CD4+, CD8+, or CD8+CD57+ T cells (not recorded which) from PBMCs. The receptors here all came from a human donor in good health.

This clonotype was counted between two and nine times. This chain joins TRBV28 and TRBJ2-1; the D gene could be TRBD1 or TRBD2 (6 bases each). Germline CDR1 is MDHEN and CDR2 is SYDVKM. The germline V and J ends were trimmed by 2 bases and 5 bases, with 16 bases remaining between them. CDR3 size: 16 residues. The CDR3 region is CASSLHGTRRDNEQFF. CDR3 DNA sequence: TGTGCCAGCAGTTTACACGGGACACGGAGGGACAATGAGCAGTTCTTC.

This chain links TRBV15 with TRBJ1-5; D is perhaps TRBD1 (6 bases). CDR3 size: 16 residues. V lost 1 base to trimming and J lost 2 bases, with 12 bases between them. CDR1 LNHNV and CDR2 YYDKDF come from the germline V gene (reference sequence). This chain's CDR3 is CATSRGQEFGNQPQHF. Here the CDR3 DNA reads TGTGCCACCAGCAGAGGACAGGAGTTTGGCAATCAGCCCCAGCATTTT.

This clonotype was observed at least ten times. At one of its ends the junction is not consistent with the germline gene, which may arise from a read error. V and J are TRBV10-1 and TRBJ2-7; D is uncertain. Germline assignment: CDR1 WNHNN and CDR2 SYGVQD (reference sequence). CDR3 length: 15 amino acids. The CDR3 bases are TGCGCCAGCAGTGAGTCGGGAATCTCAGCCTACGAGCAGTGCTTC. It encodes CASSESGISAYEQCF.

The chain is built from TRBV20-1 and TRBJ2-1; D is undetermined. Germline CDR1 DFQATT, CDR2 SNEGSKA (reference sequence). CDR3 length: 10 amino acids. V dropped 6 bases and J dropped 4 bases, with 4 bases sitting between them. CDR3 in DNA: TGCAGTGCGGCTTACAATGAGCAGTTCTTC. It specifies CSAAYNEQFF.

In this sample, this clonotype turned up many times. This rearrangement joins TRBV2 to TRBJ2-3; the match to TRBD2 covers 8 bases. Trimming cost V 6 bases and J 3 bases; bases outside gene matches: 5. This CDR3 is 14 amino acids long. In germline, CDR1 is SNHLY, CDR2 FYNNEI. The CDR3 DNA sequence: TGTGCCAGCAGCGGCGGGACTAGGACAGATACGCAGTATTTT. This codes for CASSGGTRTDTQYF.

V usage is TRBV29-1 and J usage is TRBJ1-1; no firm D call. V gave up 3 bases and J gave up 7 bases, with 9 bases separating them. Looked up from germline, CDR1 is SQVTM and CDR2 is ANQGSEA. The CDR3 runs 11 residues. The CDR3 bases are TGCAGCGTTGATGGCGTTGTTGAAGCTTTCTTT. The encoded protein is CSVDGVVEAFF.

This clonotype has ten or more counts. V and J are TRBV3-1 and TRBJ2-5; 8 bases line up with TRBD1. The germline gives CDR1 LGHDT, CDR2 YNNKEL (reference sequence). V shed 6 bases, J shed 3 bases, and the junction held 3 bases outside the gene matches. The CDR3 consists of 13 residues. DNA of the CDR3: TGTGCCAGCAGTAACAGGGGGGAAGAGACCCAGTACTTC. Protein sequence: CASSNRGEETQYF.

This clonotype came up many times. The chain has TRBV2 and TRBJ2-7; 8 nucleotides match TRBD1. The germline V gene encodes CDR1 SNHLY and CDR2 FYNNEI. This CDR3 spans 17 amino acids. Unmatched junction bases numbered 17, after V lost 6 bases and J lost 4 bases. Here the CDR3 reads CASSRGRAGTGKYEQYF. The CDR3 coding sequence is TGTGCCAGCAGCCGCGGTCGCGCCGGGACAGGAAAATACGAGCAGTACTTC. The full variable domain, completed using reference TRBV2 and TRBJ2-7, is EPEVTQTPSHQVTQMGQEVILRCVPISNHLYFYWYRQILGQKVEFLVSFYNNEISEKSEIFDDQFSVERPDGSNFTLKIRSTKLEDSAMYFCASSRGRAGTGKYEQYFGPGTRLTVT.

The chain is built from TRBV19 and TRBJ2-7; TRBD1 matches at 7 bases. The CDR3 loop spans 14 amino acids. V trimming: 3 bases; J trimming: 4 bases; junction bases outside the gene matches: 6. CDR1 LNHDA and CDR2 SQIVND come from the germline V gene (reference sequence). The CDR3 DNA sequence: TGTGCCAGTAGTATCACGGACAGGCGATACGAGCAGTACTTC. The encoded protein is CASSITDRRYEQYF.

In this sample, this clonotype turned up a few times. The CDR3 sequence is CASSFGLMRGSTRGYTF. DNA for the CDR3: TGTGCCAGCAGTTTCGGTCTGATGCGAGGGTCCACTCGAGGCTACACCTTC. This sequence joins TRBV28 and TRBJ1-2; D gene ambiguous. The V gene's germline CDR1 is MDHEN and CDR2 SYDVKM. This CDR3 has 17 residues. V lost 3 bases and J 8 bases, leaving 25 bases between the germline ends.

This rearrangement joins TRBV25-1 to TRBJ1-2, with a possible D match to TRBD1 (5 bases). This CDR3 is built from 13 residues. V shed 2 bases and J shed 6 bases, with 10 bases lying between them. CDR1 is MGHDK, CDR2 SYGVNS, per germline. The CDR3: CASSETSTDGYTF. The CDR3 nucleotides are TGTGCCAGCAGTGAAACCTCGACAGATGGCTACACCTTC.

This clonotype was detected only once. The V and J genes are TRBV5-4 and TRBJ1-2, with D maybe TRBD1 (6 bases). Germline V gene sequence: CDR1 SGHNT, CDR2 YYREEE (reference sequence). The CDR3 is 14 amino acids. V lost 1 base and J 2 bases, leaving 9 bases between the germline ends. CDR3 coding DNA: TGTGCCAGCAGCTTGTGGGGGGCGAACTATGGCTACACCTTC. Translation gives CASSLWGANYGYTF.

The chain combines TRBV5-1 with TRBJ1-1, with 7 bases identical to TRBD1. Germline values: CDR1 SGHRS, CDR2 YFSETQ. V shed 4 bases and J 5 bases; nucleotides not matched to a gene: 11. CDR3 length: 15 amino acids. CDR3 coding DNA: TGCGCCAGCAGCCAATTCTCGAGGGGGCGAACTGAAGCTTTCTTT. Its protein is CASSQFSRGRTEAFF.

The chain links TRBV24-1 to TRBJ2-1; 10 bases match TRBD1. V trimming: 5 bases; J trimming: 2 bases; junction bases outside the gene matches: 5. The germline V gene encodes CDR1 KGHDR and CDR2 SFDVKD. This CDR3 is built from 16 residues. The CDR3 DNA is TGTGCCACCAGTGTTGAGACAGGGGGCCCCTACAATGAGCAGTTCTTC. Its protein is CATSVETGGPYNEQFF.

The rearrangement links TRBV20-1 to TRBJ2-2; TRBD2 might be the D (7 bases). The germline gives CDR1 DFQATT, CDR2 SNEGSKA (reference sequence). The CDR3 has 15 amino acids. The V end lost 1 base, the J end lost 4 bases, and 13 bases lay between the germline ends. The CDR3 loop is CSARVGGQATGELFF. CDR3 in DNA: TGCAGTGCTAGAGTGGGGGGGCAGGCCACCGGGGAGCTGTTTTTT.

This chain links TRBV12-3 or TRBV12-4 with TRBJ1-2; the D gene is possibly TRBD1 (5 bases). V was cut by 1 base and J by 3 bases, with 9 bases left in between. This CDR3 is built from 14 residues. The DNA of the CDR3 is TGTGCCAGCAGTTTAGGGTTAGGGGACTATGGCTACACCTTC. It encodes CASSLGLGDYGYTF.

Many counts were recorded for this clonotype. This sequence joins TRBV5-6 and TRBJ2-3; weak D call: TRBD2 (6 bases). Germline CDR1 and CDR2: SGHDT and YYEEEE. The CDR3 has 15 amino acids. V lost 1 base and J 1 base, leaving 10 bases between the germline ends. As DNA, the CDR3 is TGTGCCAGCAGCTTGATGGCTAGCGGCACAGATACGCAGTATTTT. It yields the protein CASSLMASGTDTQYF.

This clonotype occurred many times. As DNA, the CDR3 is TGTGCCAGCAGCTTAACCAGGGGTGTTGGGGAGCAGTACTTC. Amino acid sequence: CASSLTRGVGEQYF. The chain has TRBV7-2 and TRBJ2-7; a possible D gene is TRBD1 (6 bases). The CDR3 loop spans 14 amino acids. CDR1 and CDR2 from the germline V gene are SGHTA and FQGNSA. The V end lost 2 bases, the J end lost 7 bases, and 15 bases lay between the germline ends.

This clonotype was observed a few times. The CDR3 here is CASTLKLGGTEAFF. The DNA of the CDR3 is TGTGCCAGCACCCTGAAGTTGGGGGGCACTGAAGCTTTCTTT. The chain links TRBV12-3 or TRBV12-4 to TRBJ1-1; weak D call: TRBD1 (5 bases). This CDR3 is built from 14 residues. V was clipped by 7 bases and J by 4 bases, with 16 bases between them.

This clonotype was seen a handful of times. The chain combines TRBV10-3 with TRBJ2-7, with D possibly TRBD2 on 6 matching bases. Germline loops: CDR1 ENHRY, CDR2 SYGVKD. Trimming pared 6 bases from V and 5 bases from J, leaving 14 bases between. The CDR3 is 13 amino acids. The CDR3, as DNA: TGTGCCATCAGGGGGGGACTTACCAACGAGCAGTACTTC. The encoded protein is CAIRGGLTNEQYF.

This clonotype was observed a handful of times. V usage is TRBV7-2 and J usage is TRBJ2-7; D not resolved. Trimming left V 2 bases short and J 3 bases short, with 8 bases between. CDR3 length equals 13 residues. The V gene's germline CDR1 is SGHTA and CDR2 FQGNSA. The CDR3 DNA reads as TGTGCCAGCAGCTTAAGCGTGGGCTACGAGCAGTACTTC. Translated, it gives CASSLSVGYEQYF.

The chain links TRBV5-1 to TRBJ2-7, with D maybe TRBD2 (6 bases). V lost 3 bases and J 2 bases, leaving 12 bases between the germline ends. The CDR3 length is 14 residues. CDR1 is SGHRS and CDR2 is YFSETQ in the germline V gene. The chain's CDR3 is CASSYGREPYEQYF. The CDR3 DNA is TGCGCCAGCAGCTACGGACGGGAGCCCTACGAGCAGTACTTC.

About this clonotype: A read error may account for a junction end that differs from germline. The chain combines TRBV28 with TRBJ2-3, with D tentatively TRBD1 or TRBD2 (6 bases each). The CDR3 is 13 residues long. From germline, CDR1 is MDHEN and CDR2 SYDVKM. The CDR3 DNA is TGTGCCAGCGACGGGGGCCCAACAGATACGCGGTATTTT. This gives the protein CASDGGPTDTRYF. Full variable domain (remainder filled in from reference TRBV28 and TRBJ2-3): DVKVTQSSRYLVKRTGEKVFLECVQDMDHENMFWYRQDPGLGLRLIYFSYDVKMKEKGDIPEGYSVSREKKERFSLILESASTNQTSMYLCASDGGPTDTRYFGPGTRLTVL.

The chain carries TRBV2 and TRBJ2-3; no reliable D call. The length of the CDR3 is 12 residues. V was clipped by 8 bases and J by 5 bases, with 11 bases between them. Germline-derived CDR1 and CDR2 are SNHLY and FYNNEI. Written as DNA, the CDR3 is TGTGCCAGCGGCCCCACGGGAGATACGCAGTATTTT. This codes for CASGPTGDTQYF.

At least ten counts were recorded for this clonotype. This chain joins TRBV20-1 and TRBJ2-7; D assignment may be TRBD1 or TRBD2 (5 bases each). Trimming pared 2 bases from V and 4 bases from J, leaving 18 bases between. There are 15 residues in the CDR3. Per the germline V gene, CDR1 is DFQATT and CDR2 is SNEGSKA (reference sequence). Here the CDR3 DNA reads TGCAGTGCTAGACAGGCGCTCGGTGGGGGATACGAGCAGTACTTC. As protein: CSARQALGGGYEQYF.